This T cell receptor (beta chain) was retrieved from a study of blood T cell repertoires in COVID-19. The length of the CDR3 is 13 residues. CDR1 LNHDA and CDR2 SQIVND come from the germline V gene (reference sequence). V was clipped by 7 bases and J by 10 bases, with 19 bases between them. The method was immunoSEQ multiplex PCR; TCRdb's version includes in-frame clones alone and lacks a portion of them. This table has about 40,000 clones, roughly 89% appearing once. Material: peripheral blood. The rearrangement uses TRBV19 and TRBJ1-1; tentative D call: TRBD1 (5 bases). The sequence derives from a human donor in a cohort sampled during active COVID-19. The CDR3 is CASTAGDPRGAFF. CDR3 nucleotide sequence: TGTGCCAGTACCGCGGGGGACCCGCGGGGAGCTTTCTTT.